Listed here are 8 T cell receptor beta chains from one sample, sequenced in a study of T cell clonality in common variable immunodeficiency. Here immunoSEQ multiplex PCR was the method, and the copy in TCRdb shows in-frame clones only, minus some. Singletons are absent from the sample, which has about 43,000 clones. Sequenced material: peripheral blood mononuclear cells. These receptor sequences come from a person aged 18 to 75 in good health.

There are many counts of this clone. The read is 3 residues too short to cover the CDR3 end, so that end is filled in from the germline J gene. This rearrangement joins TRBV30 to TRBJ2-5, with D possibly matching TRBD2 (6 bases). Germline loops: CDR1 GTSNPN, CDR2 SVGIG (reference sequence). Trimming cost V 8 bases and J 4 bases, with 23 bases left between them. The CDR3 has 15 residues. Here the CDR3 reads CALSGQGGLVETQYF. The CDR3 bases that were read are TGTGCCCTCTCCGGGCAGGGAGGTTTGGTAGAGACC.

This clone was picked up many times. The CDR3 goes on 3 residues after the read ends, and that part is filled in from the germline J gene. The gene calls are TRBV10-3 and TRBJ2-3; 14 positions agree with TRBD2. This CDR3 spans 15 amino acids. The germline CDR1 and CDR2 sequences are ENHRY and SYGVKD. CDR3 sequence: CAISEGTSGGDTQYF. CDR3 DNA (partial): TGTGCCATCAGTGAGGGGACTAGCGGGGGTGACACG.

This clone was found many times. CDR3 residues: CAIKQGGLVPDTQYF. The covered CDR3 bases are TGTGCCATCAAACAAGGCGGACTAGTCCCAGATACG. The V call is TRBV10-3, the J call TRBJ2-3, with 7 bases aligning to TRBD2. From the germline J gene comes the end of the CDR3, since the read stops 3 residues before it. The CDR3 is 15 residues long. The germline gives CDR1 ENHRY, CDR2 SYGVKD. Trimming removed 7 bases from V and 4 bases from J; junction bases left unmatched: 11.

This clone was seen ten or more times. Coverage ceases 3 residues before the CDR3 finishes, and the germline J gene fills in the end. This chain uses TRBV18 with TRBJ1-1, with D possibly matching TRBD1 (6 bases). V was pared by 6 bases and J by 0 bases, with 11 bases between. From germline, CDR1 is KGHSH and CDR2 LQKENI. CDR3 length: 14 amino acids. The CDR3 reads CASSAGTLNTEAFF. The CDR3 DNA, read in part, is TGTGCCAGCTCTGCCGGGACACTGAACACTGAA.

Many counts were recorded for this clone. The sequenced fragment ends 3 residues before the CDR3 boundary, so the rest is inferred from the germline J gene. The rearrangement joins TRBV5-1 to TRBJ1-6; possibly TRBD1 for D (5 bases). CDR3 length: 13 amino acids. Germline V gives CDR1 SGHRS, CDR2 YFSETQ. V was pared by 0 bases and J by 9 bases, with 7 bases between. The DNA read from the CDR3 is TGCGCCAGCAGCTTGGAGGGGCTTTCACCC. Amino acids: CASSLEGLSP. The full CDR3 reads CASSLEGLSPLHF.

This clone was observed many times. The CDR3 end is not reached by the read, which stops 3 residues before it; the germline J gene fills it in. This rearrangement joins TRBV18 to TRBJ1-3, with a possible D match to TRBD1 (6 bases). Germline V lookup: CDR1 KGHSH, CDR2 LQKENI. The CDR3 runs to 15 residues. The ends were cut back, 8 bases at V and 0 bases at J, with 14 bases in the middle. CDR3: CASSIGQYSGNTIYF. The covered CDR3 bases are TGTGCCAGCAGTATAGGACAGTACTCTGGAAACACC.

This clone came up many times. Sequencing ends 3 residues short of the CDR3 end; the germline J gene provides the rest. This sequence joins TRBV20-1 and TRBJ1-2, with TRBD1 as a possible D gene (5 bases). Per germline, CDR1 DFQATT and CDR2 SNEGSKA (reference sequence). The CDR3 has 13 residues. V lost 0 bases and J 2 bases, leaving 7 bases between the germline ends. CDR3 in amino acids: CSAREGVNYGYTF. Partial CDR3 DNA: TGCAGTGCTAGAGAAGGGGTAAACTATGGC.

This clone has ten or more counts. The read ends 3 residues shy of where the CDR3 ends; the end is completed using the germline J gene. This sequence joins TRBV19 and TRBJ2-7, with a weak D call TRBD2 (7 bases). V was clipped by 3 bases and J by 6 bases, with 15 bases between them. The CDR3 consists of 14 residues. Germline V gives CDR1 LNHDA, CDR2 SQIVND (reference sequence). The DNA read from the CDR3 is TGTGCCAGTAGTATCGGAGCAGGGGAGGGCGAG. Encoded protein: CASSIGAGEGE. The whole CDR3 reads CASSIGAGEGEQYF.